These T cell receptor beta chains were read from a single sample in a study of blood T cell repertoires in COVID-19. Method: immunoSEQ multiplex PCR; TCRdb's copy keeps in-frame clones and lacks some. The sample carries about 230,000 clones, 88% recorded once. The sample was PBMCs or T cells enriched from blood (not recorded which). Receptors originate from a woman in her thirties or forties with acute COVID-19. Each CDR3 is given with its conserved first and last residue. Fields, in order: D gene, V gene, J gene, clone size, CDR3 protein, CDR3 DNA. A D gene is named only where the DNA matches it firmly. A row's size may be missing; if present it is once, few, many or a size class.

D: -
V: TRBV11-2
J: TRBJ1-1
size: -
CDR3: CASSLVRNTEAFF
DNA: TGTGCCAGCAGCTTAGTTAGGAACACTGAAGCTTTCTTT

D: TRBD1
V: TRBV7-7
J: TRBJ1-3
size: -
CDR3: CASSLGDRGPGNTIYF
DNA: TGTGCTAGCAGCTTGGGCGACAGGGGGCCTGGAAACACCATATATTTT

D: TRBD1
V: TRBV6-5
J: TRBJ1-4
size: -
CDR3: CASSFDRGRAEKLFF
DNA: TGTGCCAGCAGTTTCGACAGGGGGCGCGCTGAAAAACTGTTTTTT

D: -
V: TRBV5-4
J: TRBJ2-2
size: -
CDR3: CASSRQGELFF
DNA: TGTGCCAGCAGCCGCCAGGGGGAGCTGTTTTTT

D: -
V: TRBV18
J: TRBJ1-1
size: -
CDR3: CASSISLIGPQNTEAFF
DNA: TGTGCCAGCTCAATTAGCCTGATCGGTCCTCAGAACACTGAAGCTTTCTTT

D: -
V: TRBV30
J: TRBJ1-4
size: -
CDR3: CAWSRRGSEKLFF
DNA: TGTGCCTGGAGTCGGAGGGGATCTGAAAAACTGTTTTTT

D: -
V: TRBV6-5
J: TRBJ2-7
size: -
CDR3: CASFGTAAGVEQYF
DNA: TGTGCCAGCTTCGGCACGGCCGCGGGCGTCGAGCAGTACTTC

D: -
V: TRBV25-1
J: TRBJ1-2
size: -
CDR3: CASSALGHYGYTF
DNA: TGTGCCAGCAGCGCCCTGGGGCACTATGGCTACACCTTC

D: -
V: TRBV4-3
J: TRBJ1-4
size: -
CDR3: CASSRDWQGDEKLFF
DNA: TGCGCCAGCAGCCGGGATTGGCAGGGCGATGAAAAACTGTTTTTT

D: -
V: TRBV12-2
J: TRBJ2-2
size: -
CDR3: CASCPRGLAGDSGTGELFF
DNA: TGTGCAAGTTGCCCCCGTGGACTAGCGGGGGACTCAGGGACCGGGGAGCTGTTTTTT

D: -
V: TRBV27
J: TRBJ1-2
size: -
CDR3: CASSLSGGGARGYTF
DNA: TGTGCCAGCAGTTTATCCGGAGGGGGGGCCCGGGGCTACACCTTC

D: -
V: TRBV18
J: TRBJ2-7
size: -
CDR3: CASSPSTTGSDEQYF
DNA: TGTGCCAGCTCACCCTCGACCACCGGGTCTGACGAGCAGTACTTC

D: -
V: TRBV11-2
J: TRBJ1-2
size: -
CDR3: CASSALSYGYTF
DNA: TGTGCCAGCAGCGCCCTGAGTTACGGCTACACCTTC

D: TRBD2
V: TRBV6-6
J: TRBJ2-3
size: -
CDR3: CASTVVAGSDTQYF
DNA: TGTGCCAGCACCGTGGTAGCGGGATCAGATACGCAGTATTTT

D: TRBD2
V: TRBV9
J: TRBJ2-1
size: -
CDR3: CASSEPQAGGLYNEQFF
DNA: TGTGCCAGCAGCGAGCCCCAAGCGGGGGGGTTATACAATGAGCAGTTCTTC

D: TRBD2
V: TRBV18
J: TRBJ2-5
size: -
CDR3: CASSPLSGNPQETQYF
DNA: TGTGCCAGCTCACCACTTAGCGGGAATCCTCAAGAGACCCAGTACTTC

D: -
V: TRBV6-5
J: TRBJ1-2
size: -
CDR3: CASSTSTGYTF
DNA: TGTGCCAGCAGTACCAGTACTGGCTACACCTTC

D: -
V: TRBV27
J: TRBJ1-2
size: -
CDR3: CASSLYTAGFSGYTF
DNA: TGTGCCAGCAGTTTATATACAGCGGGGTTTAGTGGCTACACCTTC

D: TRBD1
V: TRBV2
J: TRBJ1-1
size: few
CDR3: CASRGDSRTEAFF
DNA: TGTGCCAGCAGGGGGGACAGCCGCACTGAAGCTTTCTTT

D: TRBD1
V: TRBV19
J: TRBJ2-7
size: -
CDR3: CATSTGIYEQYF
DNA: TGTGCCACCTCGACAGGGATCTACGAGCAGTACTTC

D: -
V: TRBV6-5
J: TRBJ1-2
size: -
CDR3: CASSFLTGTNYGYTF
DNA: TGTGCCAGCAGCTTCCTGACAGGAACTAACTATGGCTACACCTTC

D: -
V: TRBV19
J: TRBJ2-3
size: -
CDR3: CASSIVRGAHTDTQYF
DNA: TGTGCCAGTAGTATAGTTCGGGGGGCCCACACAGATACGCAGTATTTT

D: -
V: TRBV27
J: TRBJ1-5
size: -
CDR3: CASSIFRGQPQHF
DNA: TGTGCCAGCAGTATCTTTAGGGGGCAGCCCCAGCATTTT

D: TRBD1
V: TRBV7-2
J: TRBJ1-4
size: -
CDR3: CASSKDRVGEKLFF
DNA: TGTGCCAGCAGCAAAGACAGGGTGGGGGAAAAACTGTTTTTT

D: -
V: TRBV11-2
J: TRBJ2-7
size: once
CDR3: CASSRSSLDYEQYF
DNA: TGTGCCAGCAGTCGCAGCAGCCTAGATTACGAGCAGTACTTC

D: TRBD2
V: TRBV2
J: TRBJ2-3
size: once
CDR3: CASSELAGITDTQYF
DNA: TGTGCCAGCAGTGAACTAGCGGGGATAACAGATACGCAGTATTTT

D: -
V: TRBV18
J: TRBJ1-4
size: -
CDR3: CASSPPPGLNEKLFF
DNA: TGTGCCAGCTCACCACCCCCAGGGCTAAACGAAAAACTGTTTTTT

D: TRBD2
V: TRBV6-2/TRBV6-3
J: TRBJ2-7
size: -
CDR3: CASSRTTSGGTGRDF
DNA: TGTGCCAGCAGCCGAACCACTAGCGGGGGTACAGGCCGGGACTTC

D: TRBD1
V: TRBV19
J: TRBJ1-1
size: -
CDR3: CASSMGQGYTEAFF
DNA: TGTGCCAGTAGTATGGGACAGGGATACACTGAAGCTTTCTTT

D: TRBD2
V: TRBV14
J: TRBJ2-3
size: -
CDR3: CASSHMTSGSLWPYTDTQYF
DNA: TGTGCCAGCAGTCACATGACTAGCGGGAGTTTATGGCCTTACACAGATACGCAGTATTTT

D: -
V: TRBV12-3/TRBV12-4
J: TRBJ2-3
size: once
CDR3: CASSLSSTDTQYF
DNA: TGTGCCAGCAGTTTATCGAGCACAGATACGCAGTATTTT

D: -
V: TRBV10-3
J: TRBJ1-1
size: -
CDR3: CAITVDRSNTEAFF
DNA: TGTGCCATCACCGTAGACAGGTCGAACACTGAAGCTTTCTTT

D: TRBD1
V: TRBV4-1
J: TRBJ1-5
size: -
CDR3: CASSHWQGASQPQHF
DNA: TGCGCCAGCAGCCATTGGCAGGGGGCAAGTCAGCCCCAGCATTTT

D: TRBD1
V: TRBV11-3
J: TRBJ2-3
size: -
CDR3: CASSTGQGADTQYF
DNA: TGTGCCAGCAGCACAGGACAGGGGGCAGATACGCAGTATTTT

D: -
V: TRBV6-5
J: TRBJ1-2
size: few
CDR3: CASISRDGYTF
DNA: TGTGCCAGCATTTCCAGGGATGGCTACACCTTC

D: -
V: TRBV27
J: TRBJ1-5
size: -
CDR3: CASRTAYSNQPQHF
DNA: TGTGCCAGCAGGACAGCGTATAGCAATCAGCCCCAGCATTTT

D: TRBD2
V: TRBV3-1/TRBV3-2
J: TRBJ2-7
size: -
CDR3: CASNAGGGYEQYF
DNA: TGTGCCAGCAACGCGGGGGGGGGCTACGAGCAGTACTTC

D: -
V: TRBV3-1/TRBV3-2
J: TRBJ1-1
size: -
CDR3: CASSPSGEGTEAFF
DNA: TGTGCCAGCAGCCCGTCCGGAGAGGGCACTGAAGCTTTCTTT

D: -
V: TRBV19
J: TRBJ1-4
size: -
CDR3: CASSPTAATNEKLFF
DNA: TGTGCCAGTAGCCCGACAGCAGCAACTAATGAAAAACTGTTTTTT

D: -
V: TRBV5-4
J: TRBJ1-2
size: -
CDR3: CASSPQENYGYTF
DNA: TGTGCCAGCAGCCCACAGGAGAACTATGGCTACACCTTC

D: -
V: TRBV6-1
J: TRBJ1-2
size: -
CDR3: CASSEGIGITDGYTF
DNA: TGTGCCAGCAGTGAAGGGATCGGGATCACCGATGGCTACACCTTC

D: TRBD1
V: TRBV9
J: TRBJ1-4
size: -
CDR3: CASSAAGGPNEKLFF
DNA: TGTGCCAGCAGCGCGGCAGGGGGGCCCAATGAAAAACTGTTTTTT